This passage covers 15 T cell receptor beta chains from one sample sequenced in a study of T-cell memory formation after mild COVID-19. TCRdb ran MiXCR on the 5' RACE reads and lists one entry per CDR3 protein. The table lists 410,000 or so distinct CDR3 sequences, under 25% of them singletons, with under 15% in the top ten. Source material: PBMCs or a T cell subset sorted from them (not recorded which). The receptors here all came from an adult woman who had mild COVID-19 (a few samples of this study predate the infection). Cell type and time point are not known.

CDR3 residues: CASIYSGGTYEQYF. The CDR3 DNA follows: TGTGCCAGCATCTATAGCGGGGGAACCTACGAGCAGTACTTC. This chain links TRBV28 with TRBJ2-7; 9 nucleotides agree with TRBD2. The V and J ends lost 7 bases and 2 bases, in that order; junction bases with no gene match: 6. CDR1 and CDR2 from the germline V gene are MDHEN and SYDVKM. CDR3 length equals 14 residues.

This clonotype appeared a few times. The chain is built from TRBV9 and TRBJ2-5; no reliable D call. The germline gives CDR1 SGDLS, CDR2 YYNGEE. The CDR3 sequence is 13 residues long. Trimming removed 0 bases from V and 9 bases from J, with 12 bases in between. CDR3 DNA: TGTGCCAGCAGCGTAGATGTGGGTGAGGCCCAGTACTTC. Its protein is CASSVDVGEAQYF.

V gene TRBV5-1 combines with J gene TRBJ2-3, with D maybe TRBD2 (6 bases). The CDR3 is made up of 15 amino acids. The V end lost 0 bases, the J end lost 6 bases, and 14 bases lay between the germline ends. Germline V gives CDR1 SGHRS, CDR2 YFSETQ. The CDR3 DNA is TGCGCCAGCAGCTTGGAACGGGGGTTAGGGGATACGCAGTATTTT. Translated, it gives CASSLERGLGDTQYF.

This chain joins TRBV7-9 and TRBJ1-2; D not resolved. Per the germline V gene, CDR1 is SEHNR and CDR2 is FQNEAQ (reference sequence). V was pared by 2 bases and J by 3 bases, with 13 bases between. This CDR3 has 15 residues. CDR3 DNA: TGTGCCAGCAGCTTACGTTTTCTCCAGGACTATGGCTACACCTTC. This translates into CASSLRFLQDYGYTF.

The sample holds a few counts of this clonotype. V and J are TRBV24-1 and TRBJ1-1, with D possibly matching TRBD1 (5 bases). The V gene lost 10 bases and the J gene lost 2 bases, with 19 bases spanning the gap. Germline lookup yields CDR1 KGHDR and CDR2 SFDVKD. The CDR3 contains 15 residues. The CDR3 coding sequence is TGTGCCACGCAAGGGGACGACGGCCTCAACACTGAAGCTTTCTTT. Translated, it gives CATQGDDGLNTEAFF.

V is TRBV4-2 and J is TRBJ2-7; 9 bases are shared with TRBD2. Germline V gives CDR1 LGHNA, CDR2 YNFKEQ. After removal of 3 bases from V and 6 bases from J, the junction contained 9 bases not matched to a gene. CDR3 length: 15 residues. CDR3 DNA sequence: TGTGCCAGCAGCCACGATAGCGGGGGAGGCGCCGAGCAGTACTTC. It encodes CASSHDSGGGAEQYF.

This clonotype was picked up one time. The V gene is TRBV6-1, the J gene TRBJ2-7, with D perhaps TRBD1 or TRBD2 (5 bases each). V shed 10 bases and J shed 6 bases, with 7 bases lying between them. CDR3 length equals 9 residues. The germline V gene encodes CDR1 MNHNS and CDR2 SASEGT. CDR3 coding DNA: TGTGCCACGGGGCGCGAGCAGTACTTC. Amino acid sequence: CATGREQYF.

The chain couples TRBV5-6 to TRBJ2-2, with 8 bases fitting TRBD1. CDR3 length: 16 amino acids. V lost 1 base, J lost 0 bases, and 2 bases stayed unmatched. The germline gives CDR1 SGHDT, CDR2 YYEEEE. For the CDR3, the DNA is TGTGCCAGCAGCTTGCGGACAGGGACGAACACCGGGGAGCTGTTTTTT. This translates into CASSLRTGTNTGELFF.

This clonotype was recorded a few times. The CDR3 nucleotides are TGTGCCAGCAGCCAAGCCGACAGCGCCAATCAGCCCCAGCATTTT. Amino acid sequence: CASSQADSANQPQHF. This chain joins TRBV3-1 and TRBJ1-5; D may be TRBD1 (5 bases). Trimming cost V 1 base and J 3 bases, with 10 bases left between them. CDR3 size: 15 residues. Per germline, CDR1 LGHDT and CDR2 YNNKEL (reference sequence).

This clonotype has a handful of counts. The chain links TRBV24-1 to TRBJ2-2; the match to TRBD2 covers 9 bases. From germline, CDR1 is KGHDR and CDR2 SFDVKD. V gave up 7 bases and J gave up 7 bases; unmatched junction bases: 12. This CDR3 region has 16 residues. Here the CDR3 reads CATSGRAGGPVGELFF. DNA of the CDR3: TGTGCCACCAGCGGGCGCGCGGGAGGGCCGGTCGGGGAGCTGTTTTTT.

V and J are TRBV30 and TRBJ2-1; 8 positions match TRBD1. CDR3 size: 15 residues. J was trimmed by 2 bases and V by 2 bases; bases with no gene match: 5. Per germline, CDR1 GTSNPN and CDR2 SVGIG (reference sequence). The CDR3 nucleotides are TGTGCCTGGAGTCCTGGACAGGGCGCCTACAATGAGCAGTTCTTC. Translating gives CAWSPGQGAYNEQFF. Full variable domain (missing parts from reference TRBV30 and TRBJ2-1): SQTIHQWPATLVQPVGSPLSLECTVEGTSNPNLYWYRQAAGRGLQLLFYSVGIGQISSEVPQNLSASRPQDRQFILSSKKLLLSDSGFYLCAWSPGQGAYNEQFFGPGTRLTVL.

This chain links TRBV27 with TRBJ2-7; D could derive from TRBD1 or TRBD2 (5 bases each). Germline V lookup: CDR1 MNHEY, CDR2 SMNVEV (reference sequence). The CDR3 spans 11 residues. V was shortened by 8 bases and J by 6 bases, with 11 bases between the two germline ends. CDR3 sequence: CASGTLGEQYF. The CDR3 DNA reads as TGTGCCAGCGGGACCTTGGGCGAGCAGTACTTC.

This clonotype was observed a few times. The gene calls are TRBV19 and TRBJ2-3, with 10 bases aligning to TRBD1. The V and J ends lost 6 bases and 1 base, in that order; junction bases with no gene match: 4. The CDR3 has 15 amino acids. The V gene's germline CDR1 is LNHDA and CDR2 SQIVND (reference sequence). CDR3 amino acids: CASRDGQGGTDTQYF. The CDR3 nucleotides are TGTGCCAGTAGAGACGGACAGGGGGGCACAGATACGCAGTATTTT.

The V gene is TRBV7-6, the J gene TRBJ2-3, with TRBD1 matching 9 bases. CDR3 size: 15 residues. V shed 5 bases and J 3 bases; nucleotides not matched to a gene: 6. Germline-derived CDR1 and CDR2 are SGHVS and FNYEAQ. CDR3 sequence: CASSPTGGFTDTQYF. For the CDR3, the DNA is TGTGCCAGCAGCCCTACAGGGGGCTTTACAGATACGCAGTATTTT.

The chain has TRBV6-5 and TRBJ2-7; TRBD1 matches at 8 bases. This CDR3 region has 17 residues. The germline V gene has CDR1 MNHEY and CDR2 SVGAGI. V lost 0 bases to trimming and J lost 0 bases; unmatched junction nucleotides: 7. The CDR3 region is CASSYSGQVPHSYEQYF. DNA of the CDR3: TGTGCCAGCAGTTACTCGGGACAGGTTCCCCACTCCTACGAGCAGTACTTC.